This paragraph covers one T cell receptor (beta chain) sequence. Assay used: immunoSEQ multiplex PCR; TCRdb lists only in-frame clones, some missing. Counted here are 200,000 to 300,000 clones, more than 85% occurring once; the ten biggest clones make up 8.8%. The sample is drawn from a study of blood T cell repertoires in COVID-19. Whole-study context: Samples taken during acute and convalescent COVID-19 were collected in the United States, Italy and Spain.

Ages ranged from about 18 to 89 years, with residence in 24 US areas. Germline CDR1 SNHLY, CDR2 FYNNEI. The CDR3 is made up of 15 amino acids. V dropped 8 bases and J dropped 5; count of bases not matched to a gene: 4. The V gene is TRBV2, the J gene TRBJ2-2; 14 positions match TRBD2. The sequencing input was PBMCs or T cells enriched from blood (not recorded which). This receptor was obtained from a man aged 40-49 years who had recovered from COVID-19. The CDR3 region has the DNA TGTGCCAGCTTCGGGACTAGCGGGAGTACCGGGGAGCTGTTTTTT. Its protein is CASFGTSGSTGELFF.